The T cell receptor beta chain under discussion was sequenced for a study of T cells in Graves' hyperthyroidism and ophthalmopathy. Of note for this clonotype: Its specificity is unknown.

Study-wide points: Blood also contained most expanded thyroid clonotypes above 0.001. For ophthalmopathy, model prediction preceded onset by a median roughly 5.9 months.

Amplification targeted TCR beta CDR3 regions from RNA transcripts. During a first-round RT-PCR of the TCR CDR3, the HTBI primer set was used. TCRdb re-called the multiplex PCR reads with MiXCR, one entry per CDR3 protein. The repertoire includes nearly 600,000 distinct CDR3 sequences, approximately 14% of them detected once, and 4.5% to 6% sits in the top ten. V was clipped by 1 base and J by 7 bases, with 11 bases between them. Germline V CDR1 and CDR2: SEHNR, FQNEAQ (reference sequence). The CDR3 is 14 amino acids. Clinicians diagnosed patients from clinical symptoms, serum thyroxine and TRAb, thyroid ultrasound and orbital computed tomography.

The receptor comes from a woman aged 25-40 years with Graves' hyperthyroidism that later progressed to Graves' ophthalmopathy. Sequenced sample: blood. V is TRBV7-9 and J is TRBJ2-1; D ambiguous. The CDR3 loop reads CASSLVSTGNEQFF. The CDR3, as DNA: TGTGCCAGCAGCTTAGTCTCCACTGGAAATGAGCAGTTCTTC.